The 30 T cell receptor beta chains in this list originate from one sample, sequenced in a study of blood T cell repertoires in COVID-19 (dated by TCRdb to 2018 to 2020). Library preparation was by the immunoSEQ multiplex PCR assay. TCRdb mirrors the immuneACCESS table, restricted to in-frame sequences. Some clones are absent from its copies; in checked studies, under half trace to an unresolved V gene, and the reason for the others is unknown. The sample records roughly 67,000 clones, about 80% of which are singletons. The ten largest account for roughly 5.7% of the sample. What was sequenced was peripheral blood. The source is a woman aged 60 to 75 with acute or convalescent COVID-19.

This chain connects TRBV7-9 to TRBJ2-1, with 8 bases that match TRBD1. J was trimmed by 4 bases and V by 7 bases; bases with no gene match: 9. This CDR3 spans 15 amino acids. Germline lookup yields CDR1 SEHNR and CDR2 FQNEAQ (reference sequence). CDR3 amino acids: CASTNGGQGYNEQFF. CDR3 in DNA: TGTGCCAGCACCAATGGAGGACAGGGTTACAATGAGCAGTTCTTC.

The chain couples TRBV7-7 to TRBJ2-2, with 9 bases lining up with TRBD1. The CDR3 is 16 residues long. Germline V gene data show CDR1 as SSHAT and CDR2 as FNYEAQ (reference sequence). With V trimmed by 5 bases and J by 5 bases, 9 bases remained unmatched. CDR3 amino acids: CASSPGTGIGTGELFF. In DNA, the CDR3 is TGTGCCAGCAGCCCCGGGACAGGGATAGGAACCGGGGAGCTGTTTTTT.

This clone was observed a single time. The gene calls are TRBV4-1 and TRBJ2-1, with 9 bases matching TRBD1. CDR3 size: 15 residues. The germline gives CDR1 MGHRA, CDR2 YSYEKL. With 3 bases clipped from V and 6 bases from J, the junction kept 6 bases outside the gene matches. DNA for the CDR3: TGCGCCAGCAGCCACGGACAGGGGATGAGCAATGAGCAGTTCTTC. Protein: CASSHGQGMSNEQFF.

This chain connects TRBV5-4 to TRBJ2-2, with D perhaps TRBD1 (6 bases). V gave up 4 bases and J gave up 6 bases, with 10 bases separating them. CDR1 SGHNT and CDR2 YYREEE come from the germline V gene (reference sequence). The CDR3 has 13 residues. The CDR3 here is CASSLRGSGELFF. The CDR3 DNA is TGTGCCAGCAGCCTCAGGGGATCCGGGGAGCTGTTTTTT.

This clone was counted a few times. The genes are TRBV6-4 and TRBJ2-3, with TRBD2 matching 16 bases. Germline CDR1 MRHNA, CDR2 SNTAGT. With V trimmed by 2 bases and J by 4 bases, 0 bases remained unmatched. The CDR3 sequence is 16 residues long. The CDR3 DNA reads as TGTGCCAGCAGTGACGGGACTAGCGGGGGGGCAGATACGCAGTATTTT. Its protein product is CASSDGTSGGADTQYF.

CDR3 sequence reads: CASSVRDRGSEKLFF. The DNA of the CDR3 is TGTGCCAGCAGCGTAAGGGACAGGGGAAGTGAAAAACTGTTTTTT. The rearrangement uses TRBV9 and TRBJ1-4, with TRBD1 matching 10 bases. Germline CDR1 is SGDLS and CDR2 is YYNGEE. V was pared by 1 base and J by 7 bases, with 4 bases of the junction left unmatched. The CDR3 sequence is 15 residues long.

The chain couples TRBV30 to TRBJ1-2; TRBD1 might be the D (5 bases). Germline values: CDR1 GTSNPN, CDR2 SVGIG (reference sequence). Trimming took off 1 base at V and 8 bases at J, with 14 bases between the two ends. CDR3 length: 13 residues. CDR3 DNA sequence: TGTGCCTGGAGTGGACGACAGAGAGGAGGCTACACCTTC. This encodes CAWSGRQRGGYTF.

The sample holds one count of this clone. The V call is TRBV2, the J call TRBJ1-4, with a weak D call TRBD1 (5 bases). Germline V gene lookup returns CDR1 SNHLY and CDR2 FYNNEI. Trimming left V 4 bases short and J 3 bases short, with 9 bases between. This CDR3 has 14 residues. The CDR3 is CASSVGRANEKLFF. CDR3 nucleotide sequence: TGTGCCAGCAGTGTGGGCAGGGCTAATGAAAAACTGTTTTTT.

The rearrangement uses TRBV19 and TRBJ2-7; 7 bases agree with TRBD1. With V trimmed by 4 bases and J by 0 bases, 3 bases remained unmatched. The CDR3 runs to 14 residues. Germline lookup yields CDR1 LNHDA and CDR2 SQIVND (reference sequence). The CDR3 nucleotides read TGTGCCAGTAGTAGGGACAGTATCTCCTACGAGCAGTACTTC. The encoded protein is CASSRDSISYEQYF.

In DNA, the CDR3 is TGTGCCAGCAGCCCCCACGGACAGGGTTACACCGGGGAGCTGTTTTTT. This codes for CASSPHGQGYTGELFF. The genes are TRBV11-3 and TRBJ2-2; 8 nucleotides agree with TRBD1. The V segment lost 5 bases and the J segment 3 bases; nucleotides outside the gene matches: 8. Germline lookup yields CDR1 SGHNT and CDR2 YENEEA. The CDR3 has 16 residues. The full variable domain, its missing parts supplied by reference TRBV11-3 and TRBJ2-2, is EAGVVQSPRYKIIEKKQPVAFWCNPISGHNTLYWYLQNLGQGPELLIRYENEEAVDDSQLPKDRFSAERLKGVDSTLKIQPAELGDSAVYLCASSPHGQGYTGELFFGEGSRLTVL.

This rearrangement joins TRBV2 to TRBJ1-6; 9 nucleotides match TRBD1. Germline V lookup: CDR1 SNHLY, CDR2 FYNNEI. V shed 10 bases, J shed 9 bases, and the junction held 13 bases outside the gene matches. The CDR3 consists of 15 residues. CDR3 sequence (DNA): TGTGCCATTACGGGGAAGGACAGGGGAGGTTCACCCCTCCACTTT. Amino acids: CAITGKDRGGSPLHF.

The genes are TRBV4-1 and TRBJ2-5, with 7 bases fitting TRBD2. The CDR3 loop spans 16 amino acids. Germline trimming cut 4 bases from V and 4 bases from J; bases unmatched to any gene: 12. Germline V gives CDR1 MGHRA, CDR2 YSYEKL. In DNA form, the CDR3 reads TGCGCCAGCAGCCGCCTACTAGCGTGGGGTGGAGAGACCCAGTACTTC. It specifies CASSRLLAWGGETQYF.

There are a few counts of this clone. The rearrangement joins TRBV24-1 to TRBJ1-2, with TRBD1 matching over 8 bases. Germline values: CDR1 KGHDR, CDR2 SFDVKD. V lost 4 bases, J lost 13 bases, and 13 bases stayed unmatched. CDR3 length: 14 residues. In nucleotides, the CDR3 is TGTGCCACCAGTGACCCCGACAGCAGGGGGCAGGGCACCTTC. Residues: CATSDPDSRGQGTF.

The chain joins TRBV18 to TRBJ1-3; 8 nucleotides line up with TRBD1. After removal of 3 bases from V and 2 bases from J, the junction contained 6 bases not matched to a gene. This CDR3 region has 16 residues. Germline CDR1 reads KGHSH; CDR2 reads LQKENI. In nucleotides, the CDR3 is TGTGCCAGCTCACCGACAATGGACAGGGCTGGAAACACCATATATTTT. This gives the protein CASSPTMDRAGNTIYF.

V usage is TRBV6-1 and J usage is TRBJ2-2; D unclear. V lost 3 bases to trimming and J lost 6 bases, with 5 bases between them. The CDR3 totals 12 residues. CDR1 MNHNS and CDR2 SASEGT come from the germline V gene. The DNA of the CDR3 is TGTGCCAGCAGTGATAGAGCCGGGGAGCTGTTTTTT. Translation: CASSDRAGELFF.

The chain employs TRBV5-4 and TRBJ1-2; TRBD1 might be the D (6 bases). Germline CDR1 is SGHNT and CDR2 is YYREEE (reference sequence). V shed 0 bases and J shed 8 bases, with 17 bases lying between them. The CDR3 is 15 residues long. CDR3 DNA sequence: TGTGCCAGCAGCTTGGTACAGGGTACCATGCAAGGCTACACCTTC. It is translated as CASSLVQGTMQGYTF. Using reference TRBV5-4 and TRBJ1-2 for the parts outside the CDR3, the full variable domain is ETGVTQSPTHLIKTRGQQVTLRCSSQSGHNTVSWYQQALGQGPQFIFQYYREEENGRGNFPPRFSGLQFPNYSSELNVNALELDDSALYLCASSLVQGTMQGYTFGSGTRLTVV.

V is TRBV4-2 and J is TRBJ1-5; tentative D call: TRBD1 (6 bases). This CDR3 contains 15 residues. Germline CDR1 and CDR2: LGHNA and YNFKEQ. The V end lost 3 bases, the J end lost 2 bases, and 11 bases lay between the germline ends. The CDR3 nucleotides read TGTGCCAGCAGCCAGGGGGCTATGGGCAATCAGCCCCAGCATTTT. As protein: CASSQGAMGNQPQHF.

This clone showed up many times. This sequence joins TRBV3-1 (or the pseudogene TRBV3-2) and TRBJ1-1; 9 bases are shared with TRBD1. This CDR3 is built from 15 residues. V trimming: 1 base; J trimming: 10 bases; junction bases outside the gene matches: 10. The germline gives CDR1 LGHDT, CDR2 YNNKEL (reference sequence). CDR3 protein: CASSQGTGVGQGAFF. As DNA, the CDR3 is TGTGCCAGCAGCCAAGGGACAGGGGTTGGGCAGGGAGCTTTCTTT.

The chain employs TRBV5-1 and TRBJ1-6; TRBD1 matches 9 bases. The V gene end was trimmed by 4 bases and the J gene end by 5 bases; junction bases not matched to a gene: 7. CDR3 length: 16 amino acids. Germline CDR1 SGHRS, CDR2 YFSETQ. CDR3 sequence (DNA): TGCGCCAGCAGCAGCACAGGGGGCGCGAATAATTCACCCCTCCACTTT. This encodes CASSSTGGANNSPLHF.

This clone is medium-sized (0.01 to 0.1%) within its sample. The chain is built from TRBV7-2 and TRBJ1-2; perhaps TRBD1 as D (6 bases). CDR1 is SGHTA and CDR2 is FQGNSA in the germline V gene. Trimming pared 1 base from V and 6 bases from J, leaving 12 bases between. This CDR3 has 14 residues. The CDR3 DNA follows: TGTGCCAGCAGCTTAGATTCCAGGGGCGATGGCTACACCTTC. This gives the protein CASSLDSRGDGYTF.

The chain joins TRBV29-1 to TRBJ1-2, with D tentatively TRBD1 (6 bases). Germline V gene lookup returns CDR1 SQVTM and CDR2 ANQGSEA. The CDR3 is made up of 12 amino acids. Trimming cost V 6 bases and J 4 bases, with 12 bases left between them. CDR3 nucleotide sequence: TGCAGCGTCGTACAGGGTCCCTATGGCTACACCTTC. Translation gives CSVVQGPYGYTF.

The rearrangement uses TRBV27 and TRBJ2-2; D gene unclear. Germline CDR1 is MNHEY and CDR2 is SMNVEV (reference sequence). CDR3 length: 16 amino acids. The V end was cut by 1 base, the J end by 5 bases, with 14 bases between. The CDR3: CASSLFANKPTGELFF. CDR3 nucleotides: TGTGCCAGCAGTTTATTCGCCAACAAACCTACCGGGGAGCTGTTTTTT.

The rearrangement uses TRBV5-1 and TRBJ2-1, with 12 bases aligning to TRBD1. The CDR3 has 15 amino acids. V lost 4 bases, J lost 9 bases, and 8 bases stayed unmatched. CDR1 is SGHRS and CDR2 is YFSETQ in the germline V gene. CDR3: CASSPGTGGDPEQFF. In nucleotides, the CDR3 is TGCGCCAGCAGCCCCGGGACAGGGGGCGATCCTGAGCAGTTCTTC.

This chain uses TRBV2 with TRBJ1-1; weak D call: TRBD1 (5 bases). This CDR3 has 13 amino acids. Trimming took 4 bases from V and 1 from J, leaving 7 bases between them. Germline CDR1 is SNHLY and CDR2 is FYNNEI. The CDR3 spells CASSVGENTEAFF. The DNA for the CDR3 is TGTGCCAGCAGTGTAGGGGAGAACACTGAAGCTTTCTTT.

This rearrangement joins TRBV6-5 to TRBJ2-7, with no clear D. V was cut by 0 bases and J by 1 base, with 7 bases left in between. The germline CDR1 and CDR2 sequences are MNHEY and SVGAGI. This CDR3 spans 14 amino acids. CDR3 sequence reads: CASSYSEQSYEQYF. The CDR3 nucleotides are TGTGCCAGCAGTTACTCGGAGCAGTCCTACGAGCAGTACTTC.

This clone was observed a handful of times. The rearrangement joins TRBV5-1 to TRBJ2-2; perhaps TRBD1 as D (5 bases). The V gene's germline CDR1 is SGHRS and CDR2 YFSETQ. Between the trimmed V and J ends, which lost 3 bases and 7 bases, there was a span of 22 bases. CDR3 size: 17 residues. The CDR3 coding sequence is TGCGCCAGCAGCTACACCTCGCAGGGCCTCGCTCGCGGGGAGCTGTTTTTT. As protein: CASSYTSQGLARGELFF.

The chain couples TRBV9 to TRBJ1-3, with a possible D match to TRBD1 (5 bases). This CDR3 comprises 17 residues. Trimming took 4 bases from V and 0 from J, leaving 17 bases between them. Looked up from germline, CDR1 is SGDLS and CDR2 is YYNGEE. CDR3 in amino acids: CASSPRQGLISGNTIYF. CDR3 nucleotide sequence: TGTGCCAGCAGCCCCCGGCAGGGCCTGATCTCTGGAAACACCATATATTTT.

The V and J genes are TRBV12-3 or TRBV12-4 and TRBJ1-1; TRBD1 is a possible D gene (5 bases). Trimming took 4 bases from V and 10 from J, leaving 16 bases between them. The CDR3 length is 13 residues. DNA of the CDR3: TGTGCCAGCAGTTCCTCCGCGGGGCAAGCAGCTTTCTTT. It encodes CASSSSAGQAAFF.

The chain has TRBV7-3 and TRBJ1-1, with D unresolved. V gave up 6 bases and J gave up 0 bases, with 11 bases separating them. Germline assignment: CDR1 SGHTA and CDR2 FQGTGA. This CDR3 has 14 amino acids. The CDR3 protein is CASSSGYVNTEAFF. The CDR3 DNA is TGTGCCAGCAGTTCCGGGTATGTGAACACTGAAGCTTTCTTT.

This clone has a single count. The chain recombines TRBV11-2 with TRBJ1-6; 9 nucleotides line up with TRBD1. CDR3 size: 15 residues. CDR1 and CDR2 (germline): SGHAT, FQNNGV. The V segment lost 3 bases and the J segment 10 bases; nucleotides outside the gene matches: 7. The CDR3 protein is CASSLDRDRASPLHF. The DNA for the CDR3 is TGTGCCAGCAGCTTGGACCGGGACAGGGCCTCACCCCTCCACTTT.